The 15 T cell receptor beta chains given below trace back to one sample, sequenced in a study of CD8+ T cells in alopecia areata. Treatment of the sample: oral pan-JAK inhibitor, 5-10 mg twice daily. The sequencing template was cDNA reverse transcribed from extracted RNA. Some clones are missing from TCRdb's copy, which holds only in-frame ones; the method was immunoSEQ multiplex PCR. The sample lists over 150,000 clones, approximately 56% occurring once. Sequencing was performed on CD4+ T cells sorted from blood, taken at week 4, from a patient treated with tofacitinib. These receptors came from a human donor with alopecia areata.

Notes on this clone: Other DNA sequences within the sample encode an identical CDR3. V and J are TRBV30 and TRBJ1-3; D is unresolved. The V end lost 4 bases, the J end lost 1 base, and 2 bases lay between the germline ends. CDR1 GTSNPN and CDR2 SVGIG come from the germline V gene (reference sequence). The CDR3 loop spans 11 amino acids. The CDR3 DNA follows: TGTGCCTGGACTTCTGGAAACACCATATATTTT. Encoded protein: CAWTSGNTIYF.

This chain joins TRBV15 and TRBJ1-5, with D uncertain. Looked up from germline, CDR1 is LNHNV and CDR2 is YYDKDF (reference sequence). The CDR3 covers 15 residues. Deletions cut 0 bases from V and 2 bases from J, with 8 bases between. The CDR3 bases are TGTGCCACCAGCAGAGATAGGGCTGGCAATCAGCCCCAGCATTTT. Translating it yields CATSRDRAGNQPQHF.

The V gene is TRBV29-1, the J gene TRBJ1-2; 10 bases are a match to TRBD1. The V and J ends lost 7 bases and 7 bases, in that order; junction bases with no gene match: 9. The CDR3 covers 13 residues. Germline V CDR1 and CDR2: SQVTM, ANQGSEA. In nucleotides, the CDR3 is TGCAGCGCCACGGGACAGGGGATCCGTGGCTACACCTTC. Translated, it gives CSATGQGIRGYTF.

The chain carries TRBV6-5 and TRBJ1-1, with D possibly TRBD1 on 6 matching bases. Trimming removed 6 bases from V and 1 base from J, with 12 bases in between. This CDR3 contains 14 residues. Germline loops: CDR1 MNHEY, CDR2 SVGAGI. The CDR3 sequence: CASSNREGNTEAFF. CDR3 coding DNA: TGTGCCAGCAGCAACAGGGAGGGGAACACTGAAGCTTTCTTT.

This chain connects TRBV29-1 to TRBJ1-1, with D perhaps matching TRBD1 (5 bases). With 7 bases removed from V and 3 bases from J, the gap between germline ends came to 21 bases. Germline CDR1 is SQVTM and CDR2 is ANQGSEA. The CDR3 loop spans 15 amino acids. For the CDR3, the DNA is TGCAGCGCACGAGCCGGCTTTTCGGGGGACACTGAAGCTTTCTTT. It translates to CSARAGFSGDTEAFF.

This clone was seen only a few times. The CDR3 bases are TGTGCCAGCAGCTTAGAGGTGGGAAGGACAGATACGCAGTATTTT. It is translated as CASSLEVGRTDTQYF. V usage is TRBV7-9 and J usage is TRBJ2-3; D is undetermined. The CDR3 loop spans 15 amino acids. Trimming removed 1 base from V and 3 bases from J, with 11 bases in between. Germline CDR1 is SEHNR and CDR2 is FQNEAQ (reference sequence).

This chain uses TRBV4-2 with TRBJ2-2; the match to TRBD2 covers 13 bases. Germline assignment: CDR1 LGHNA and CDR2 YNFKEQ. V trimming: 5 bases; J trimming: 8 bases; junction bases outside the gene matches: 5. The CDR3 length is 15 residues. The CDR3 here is CASSLGLAGSGELFF. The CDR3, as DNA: TGTGCCAGCAGCTTGGGACTAGCGGGAAGTGGGGAGCTGTTTTTT.

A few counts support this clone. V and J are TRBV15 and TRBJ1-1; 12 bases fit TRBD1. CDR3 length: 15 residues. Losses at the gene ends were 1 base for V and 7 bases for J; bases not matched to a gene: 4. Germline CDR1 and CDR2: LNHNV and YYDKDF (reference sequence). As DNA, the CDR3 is TGTGCCACCAGCAGAGGGGGACAGGGGGCTGGTGAAGCTTTCTTT. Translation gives CATSRGGQGAGEAFF. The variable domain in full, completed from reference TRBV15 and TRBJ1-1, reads DAMVIQNPRYQVTQFGKPVTLSCSQTLNHNVMYWYQQKSSQAPKLLFHYYDKDFNNEADTPDNFQSRRPNTSFCFLDIRSPGLGDTAMYLCATSRGGQGAGEAFFGQGTRLTVV.

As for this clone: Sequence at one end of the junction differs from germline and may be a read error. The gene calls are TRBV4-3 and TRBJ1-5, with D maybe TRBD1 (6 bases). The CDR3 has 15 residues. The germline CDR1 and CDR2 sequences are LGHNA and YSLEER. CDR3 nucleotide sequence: TGCGCCAGCAGCCCACACCCAGGGGTCCCGGAACCCCTGCATTTT. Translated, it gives CASSPHPGVPEPLHF.

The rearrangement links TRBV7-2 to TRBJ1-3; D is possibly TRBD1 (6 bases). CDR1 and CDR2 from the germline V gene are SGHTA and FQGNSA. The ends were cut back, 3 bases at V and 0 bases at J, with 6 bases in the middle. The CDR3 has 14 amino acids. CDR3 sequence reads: CASSLGHSGNTIYF. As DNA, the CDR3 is TGTGCCAGCAGCTTGGGACACTCTGGAAACACCATATATTTT.

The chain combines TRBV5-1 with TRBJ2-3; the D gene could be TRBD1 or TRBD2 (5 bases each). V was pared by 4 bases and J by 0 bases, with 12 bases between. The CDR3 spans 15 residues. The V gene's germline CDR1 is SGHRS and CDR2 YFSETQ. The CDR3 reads CASSGPGRSTDTQYF. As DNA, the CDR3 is TGCGCCAGCAGCGGACCGGGACGGAGCACAGATACGCAGTATTTT.

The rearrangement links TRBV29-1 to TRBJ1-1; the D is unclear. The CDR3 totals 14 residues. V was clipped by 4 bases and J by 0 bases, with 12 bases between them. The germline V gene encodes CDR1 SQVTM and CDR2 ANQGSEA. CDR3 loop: CSVASGIMNTEAFF. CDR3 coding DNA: TGCAGCGTTGCTTCCGGAATCATGAACACTGAAGCTTTCTTT. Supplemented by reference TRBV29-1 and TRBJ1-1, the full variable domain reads SAVISQKPSRDICQRGTSLTIQCQVDSQVTMMFWYRQQPGQSLTLIATANQGSEATYESGFVIDKFPISRPNLTFSTLTVSNMSPEDSSIYLCSVASGIMNTEAFFGQGTRLTVV.

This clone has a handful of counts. The CDR3 nucleotides read TGTGCCTGGAGTGTCGAACGCGATGGCTACACCTTC. This sequence encodes CAWSVERDGYTF. The chain recombines TRBV30 with TRBJ1-2; D not certain. Per the germline V gene, CDR1 is GTSNPN and CDR2 is SVGIG (reference sequence). V was clipped by 0 bases and J by 6 bases, with 8 bases between them. The CDR3 is made up of 12 amino acids.

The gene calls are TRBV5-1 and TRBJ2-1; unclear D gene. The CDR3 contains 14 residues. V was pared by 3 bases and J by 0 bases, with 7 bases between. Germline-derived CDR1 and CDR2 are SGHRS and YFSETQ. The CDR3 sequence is CASSSRLSYNEQFF. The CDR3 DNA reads TGCGCCAGCAGCTCCCGGCTCTCCTACAATGAGCAGTTCTTC.

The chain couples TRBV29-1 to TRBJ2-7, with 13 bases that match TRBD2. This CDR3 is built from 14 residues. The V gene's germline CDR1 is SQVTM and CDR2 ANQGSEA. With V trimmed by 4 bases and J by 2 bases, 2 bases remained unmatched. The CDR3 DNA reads TGCAGCGTTGGACTAGCGGGAGGAACCTACGAGCAGTACTTC. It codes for CSVGLAGGTYEQYF.